A selection of T cell receptor beta chains follows, all from one sample in a study of a mutant IDH1 vaccine in newly diagnosed glioma. Only in-frame clones appear in the TCRdb table, and some are missing; sequencing was by immunoSEQ multiplex PCR. In the table there are more than 55,000 clones, around 84% of which are singletons. No antigen has been assigned to these receptors. Specimen: PBMCs, collected from a glioma patient whose treatment included an IDH1 peptide vaccine. These receptors came from a man aged 25-45 years with glioma. Each CDR3 is given with its conserved first and last residue. The D gene is left open where the match is weak. Rows give clone size only sometimes, using once, few, many, or a class for an expanded clone.

NA TRBJ1-2 NA TRBV18 CASSPSWTNYGYTF TGTGCCAGCTCACCAAGCTGGACTAACTATGGCTACACCTTC
NA TRBJ1-2 NA TRBV2 CASSEWDGLNYGYTF TGTGCCAGCAGTGAATGGGACGGACTCAACTATGGCTACACCTTC
NA TRBJ2-7 NA TRBV28 CASSLFSTSNEQYF TGTGCCAGCAGTTTATTTTCTACCTCTAATGAGCAGTACTTC
NA TRBJ2-5 NA TRBV7-8 CASSLMTGRETQYF TGTGCCAGCAGCTTAATGACAGGTCGGGAGACCCAGTACTTC
NA TRBJ1-3 NA TRBV19 CASSQDGGSGNTIYF TGTGCCAGTAGTCAAGACGGGGGATCCGGAAACACCATATATTTT
NA TRBJ2-5 NA TRBV2 CASSPWIGQETQYF TGTGCCAGCAGCCCCTGGATAGGCCAAGAGACCCAGTACTTC
NA TRBJ1-5 NA TRBV7-9 CASSLAYGLDPYSNQPQHF TGTGCCAGCAGCTTAGCGTATGGACTGGATCCTTATAGCAATCAGCCCCAGCATTTT
TRBD2 TRBJ2-2 NA TRBV11-3 CASSLGLAGPDGELFF TGTGCCAGCAGCTTAGGGCTAGCGGGGCCCGACGGGGAGCTGTTTTTT
NA TRBJ1-1 few TRBV5-5 CASSLWDISTEAFF TGTGCCAGCAGCTTGTGGGACATTTCCACTGAAGCTTTCTTT
NA TRBJ1-4 NA TRBV5-1 CASSPAGRENEKLFF TGCGCCAGCAGCCCGGCAGGGCGTGAGAATGAAAAACTGTTTTTT
TRBD2 TRBJ2-5 NA TRBV7-9 CASSLVRGGRLETQYF TGTGCCAGCAGCTTAGTTCGCGGGGGGCGGTTGGAGACCCAGTACTTC
NA TRBJ1-5 once TRBV19 CASSIASSGGNQPQHF TGTGCCAGTAGTATAGCGAGTAGTGGCGGTAATCAGCCCCAGCATTTT
TRBD2 TRBJ2-3 NA TRBV28 CASSSGGEVDTQYF TGTGCCAGCAGTAGCGGGGGGGAAGTAGATACGCAGTATTTT
TRBD1 TRBJ2-5 once TRBV5-1 CASSPGQGGETQYF TGCGCCAGCAGCCCCGGACAGGGTGGAGAGACCCAGTACTTC
NA TRBJ1-3 NA TRBV6-6 CASSYGGSGNTIYF TGTGCCAGCAGTTACGGGGGATCTGGAAACACCATATATTTT
NA TRBJ2-1 medium-sized TRBV14 CASSPSYNEQFF TGTGCCAGCAGCCCATCTTACAATGAGCAGTTCTTC
TRBD2 TRBJ2-3 NA TRBV29-1 CSVPGTSGPRTDTQYF TGCAGCGTTCCCGGGACTAGCGGACCCCGCACAGATACGCAGTATTTT
NA TRBJ1-1 NA TRBV19 CASSSPNTLNTEAFF TGTGCCAGTAGTAGCCCTAACACCCTGAACACTGAAGCTTTCTTT
TRBD1 TRBJ2-7 NA TRBV7-9 CASSLGTGASYEQYF TGTGCCAGCAGCTTGGGGACAGGAGCCTCGTACGAGCAGTACTTC
TRBD1 TRBJ2-2 once TRBV29-1 CSVDVGTGTGELFF TGCAGCGTTGATGTTGGGACAGGTACCGGGGAGCTGTTTTTT
NA TRBJ2-3 NA TRBV4-2 CASSFLRSGRRDTQYF TGTGCCAGCAGCTTCCTACGTAGCGGACGCAGGGATACGCAGTATTTT
NA TRBJ2-7 NA TRBV19 CASSMTGSTLYEQYF TGTGCCAGTAGTATGACAGGATCAACTCTGTACGAGCAGTACTTC
TRBD1 TRBJ1-1 NA TRBV5-1 CASSLALGQGNTEAFF TGCGCCAGCAGCTTGGCCTTAGGACAGGGGAACACTGAAGCTTTCTTT
NA TRBJ2-2 NA TRBV5-4 CASSTGQSGELFF TGTGCCAGCAGCACAGGACAGTCCGGGGAGCTGTTTTTT
NA TRBJ1-4 NA TRBV12-5 CASGNYLDRTANEKLFF TGTGCTAGTGGTAACTATCTAGACAGGACGGCTAATGAAAAACTGTTTTTT
NA TRBJ2-5 NA TRBV4-1 CASSQDPGVQETQYF TGCGCCAGCAGCCAAGATCCGGGGGTCCAAGAGACCCAGTACTTC
NA TRBJ1-4 NA TRBV5-1 CASSSGTPYEKLFF TGCGCCAGCAGCTCCGGGACACCGTATGAAAAACTGTTTTTT
TRBD1 TRBJ2-1 NA TRBV6-1 CASSGGTVYNEQFF TGTGCCAGCAGTGGAGGGACAGTCTACAATGAGCAGTTCTTC
NA TRBJ2-7 NA TRBV5-6 CASRRRDHLYEQYF TGTGCCAGCAGGCGGAGGGACCATCTCTACGAGCAGTACTTC
NA TRBJ2-1 NA TRBV11-2 CASSFLWVSGNEQFF TGTGCCAGCAGCTTCCTCTGGGTTTCCGGCAATGAGCAGTTCTTC
NA TRBJ1-5 NA TRBV27 CASSPWDGNQPQHF TGTGCCAGCAGTCCATGGGACGGCAATCAGCCCCAGCATTTT
NA TRBJ2-1 once TRBV9 CASSVGATGTGGNEQFF TGTGCCAGCAGCGTAGGGGCGACCGGGACTGGGGGGAATGAGCAGTTCTTC
NA TRBJ1-1 NA TRBV11-2 CASSLGGGAFF TGTGCCAGCAGCTTAGGAGGGGGAGCTTTCTTT
NA TRBJ2-5 NA TRBV28 CASRGPPFETQYF TGTGCCAGCAGGGGGCCGCCTTTCGAGACCCAGTACTTC
NA TRBJ1-6 few TRBV19 CASSTYAGANSPLHF TGTGCCAGTAGTACCTACGCAGGGGCGAACTCACCCCTCCACTTT
NA TRBJ2-5 NA TRBV11-2 CASSLDLGGLHQETQYF TGTGCCAGCAGCTTAGATCTAGGGGGACTACACCAAGAGACCCAGTACTTC
NA TRBJ2-3 NA TRBV6-5 CASSYSTLGTDTQYF TGTGCCAGCAGTTACTCAACGTTGGGCACAGATACGCAGTATTTT
TRBD2 TRBJ2-1 NA TRBV4-1 CASSHQIFGLAASSYNEQFF TGCGCCAGCAGCCACCAAATTTTCGGCCTAGCGGCAAGCTCCTACAATGAGCAGTTCTTC
TRBD1 TRBJ1-2 once TRBV15 CATSREGAGGGYGHTF TGTGCCACCAGCAGAGAGGGAGCAGGGGGCGGATATGGCCACACCTTC
TRBD2 TRBJ2-1 NA TRBV19 CASTYSGYSSYNEQFF TGTGCCAGTACCTATAGCGGGTATAGCTCCTACAATGAGCAGTTCTTC
TRBD1 TRBJ2-2 NA TRBV5-4 CASSPGTGANTGELFF TGTGCCAGCAGCCCCGGGACAGGTGCAAACACCGGGGAGCTGTTTTTT
NA TRBJ1-2 NA TRBV18 CASSPSGTRGGNYGYTF TGTGCCAGCTCTCCCTCTGGAACGAGAGGAGGTAACTATGGCTACACCTTC
TRBD1 TRBJ1-5 NA TRBV6-6 CASTDRANQPQHF TGTGCCAGCACCGACAGGGCCAATCAGCCCCAGCATTTT
NA TRBJ1-4 NA TRBV14 CASSQVGQEGEKLFF TGTGCCAGCAGCCAAGTTGGGCAGGAGGGGGAAAAACTGTTTTTT
TRBD1 TRBJ2-1 once TRBV27 CASTGGQGNEQFF TGTGCCAGCACCGGGGGACAGGGAAATGAGCAGTTCTTC
NA TRBJ1-2 NA TRBV18 CASSPSRQEGYGYTF TGTGCCAGCTCACCCTCTCGACAGGAGGGGTATGGCTACACCTTC
NA TRBJ2-1 NA TRBV9 CASSYFAGSSYNEQFF TGTGCCAGCAGCTACTTCGCGGGTTCCTCCTACAATGAGCAGTTCTTC
NA TRBJ1-1 NA TRBV16 CASSRTGQRTEAFF TGTGCCAGCAGTCGTACCGGACAGCGAACTGAAGCTTTCTTT
NA TRBJ1-5 NA TRBV4-1 CASSQDGVGGVEPQHF TGCGCCAGCAGCCAAGATGGAGTGGGGGGCGTGGAGCCCCAGCATTTT
NA TRBJ2-3 NA TRBV25-1 CASSELGLTRDTQYF TGTGCCAGCAGTGAATTAGGACTCACCCGAGATACGCAGTATTTT
TRBD1 TRBJ1-4 NA TRBV30 CAWSVGTGGPNEKLFF TGTGCCTGGAGTGTAGGAACAGGGGGCCCTAATGAAAAACTGTTTTTT
TRBD1 TRBJ2-7 NA TRBV7-9 CASSGTGQSYEQYF TGTGCCAGCAGCGGAACGGGACAGTCCTACGAGCAGTACTTC
NA TRBJ1-4 once TRBV5-1 CASSLMGSGEKLFF TGCGCCAGCAGCTTGATGGGGTCCGGTGAAAAACTGTTTTTT
TRBD1 TRBJ1-1 few TRBV5-1 CASTRDSDLNTEAFF TGCGCCAGCACCCGGGACAGCGATTTGAACACTGAAGCTTTCTTT